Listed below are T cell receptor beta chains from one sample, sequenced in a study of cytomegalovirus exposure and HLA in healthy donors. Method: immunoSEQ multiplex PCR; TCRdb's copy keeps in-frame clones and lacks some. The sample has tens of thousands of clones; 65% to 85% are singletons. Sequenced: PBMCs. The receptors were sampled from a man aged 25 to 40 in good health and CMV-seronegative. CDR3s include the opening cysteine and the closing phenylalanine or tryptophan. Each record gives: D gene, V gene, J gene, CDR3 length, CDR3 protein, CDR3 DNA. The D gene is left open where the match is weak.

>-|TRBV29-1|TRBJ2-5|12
CSVVRGGETQYF
TGCAGCGTTGTACGGGGAGGTGAGACCCAGTACTTC
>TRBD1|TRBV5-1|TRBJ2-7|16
CASSPQGTGPSYEQYF
TGCGCCAGCAGCCCACAGGGGACAGGGCCCTCCTACGAGCAGTACTTC
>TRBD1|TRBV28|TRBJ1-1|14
CASRPGQRNTEAFF
TGTGCCAGCAGACCGGGACAGAGGAACACTGAAGCTTTCTTT
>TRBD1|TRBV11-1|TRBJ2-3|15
CASSSGGSFTDTQYF
TGTGCCAGCAGCTCAGGGGGTAGCTTCACAGATACGCAGTATTTT
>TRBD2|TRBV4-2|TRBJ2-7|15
CASSQDASGSYEQYF
TGTGCCAGCAGCCAAGACGCTAGCGGGAGCTACGAGCAGTACTTC
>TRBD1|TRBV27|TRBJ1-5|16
CASSQKTGLDNQPQHF
TGTGCCAGCAGCCAAAAGACAGGGCTCGACAATCAGCCCCAGCATTTT
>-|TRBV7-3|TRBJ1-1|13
CASRGGWNTEAFF
TGTGCCAGCAGAGGAGGTTGGAACACTGAAGCTTTCTTT
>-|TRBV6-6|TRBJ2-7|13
CASSYSRDREQYF
TGTGCCAGCAGTTACAGCCGCGACAGGGAGCAGTACTTC
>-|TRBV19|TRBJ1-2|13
CASSIDSFYGYTF
TGTGCCAGTAGTATTGACAGCTTCTATGGCTACACCTTC
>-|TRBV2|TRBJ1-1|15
CASTWGRTENTEAFF
TGTGCCAGCACTTGGGGGAGGACGGAGAACACTGAAGCTTTCTTT